Listed here is a single T cell receptor (beta chain). Germline V gives CDR1 SGHDT, CDR2 YYEEEE. This CDR3 spans 11 amino acids. V shed 7 bases and J shed 10 bases, with 14 bases lying between them. Several immunoSEQ plates held equal portions of the genomic DNA taken from each subset. Here immunoSEQ multiplex PCR was the method, and the copy in TCRdb shows in-frame clones only, minus some. The sample includes around 1.4 million clones, approximately 98.5% seen only once; the top ten take approximately 0.4%. This sample is part of a study of shared clonotypes between healthy human individuals. Partitioning of CD4+ cells yielded a CD45RA+ naive subset and a CD45RA-negative memory subset.

The receptor was derived from a young man in good health. This chain joins TRBV5-6 and TRBJ1-2; a weak D match, TRBD1 (5 bases). Material for sequencing was naive CD4+ T cells sorted from blood. Subset: CD45RA+ positively selected. The CDR3 DNA reads as TGTGCCAGCGCTCGCGGGGGGATCTACACCTTC. Protein product: CASARGGIYTF.